The clone carrying this T cell receptor beta chain has a handful of counts. CDR1 and CDR2 from the germline V gene are SGHVS and FNYEAQ. The V gene end was trimmed by 4 bases and the J gene end by 2 bases; junction bases not matched to a gene: 7. The CDR3 runs 16 residues. The sample comes from a study of early T cells in non-severe SARS-CoV-2 infection. Individual cDNA molecules each received unique molecular identifiers attached to them. Each CDR3 protein is one row after TCRdb ran MiXCR on the 5' RACE reads. The sample lists under 95,000 distinct CDR3 sequences; 10% to 15% were seen once. The TCR sequence derives from an adult who was a healthcare worker with PCR-confirmed SARS-CoV-2 infection or an uninfected control (not recorded which). This chain joins TRBV7-6 and TRBJ2-1; TRBD1 aligns across 8 bases. What was sequenced was whole blood. This chain's CDR3 is CASSSTYRGAYNEQFF. The CDR3 DNA reads as TGTGCCAGCAGCTCCACCTACAGGGGGGCCTACAATGAGCAGTTCTTC. The entire variable domain, with the rest obtained from reference TRBV7-6 and TRBJ2-1, is as follows: GAGVSQSPRYKVTKRGQDVALRCDPISGHVSLYWYRQALGQGPEFLTYFNYEAQQDKSGLPNDRFSAERPEGSISTLTIQRTEQRDSAMYRCASSSTYRGAYNEQFFGPGTRLTVL.